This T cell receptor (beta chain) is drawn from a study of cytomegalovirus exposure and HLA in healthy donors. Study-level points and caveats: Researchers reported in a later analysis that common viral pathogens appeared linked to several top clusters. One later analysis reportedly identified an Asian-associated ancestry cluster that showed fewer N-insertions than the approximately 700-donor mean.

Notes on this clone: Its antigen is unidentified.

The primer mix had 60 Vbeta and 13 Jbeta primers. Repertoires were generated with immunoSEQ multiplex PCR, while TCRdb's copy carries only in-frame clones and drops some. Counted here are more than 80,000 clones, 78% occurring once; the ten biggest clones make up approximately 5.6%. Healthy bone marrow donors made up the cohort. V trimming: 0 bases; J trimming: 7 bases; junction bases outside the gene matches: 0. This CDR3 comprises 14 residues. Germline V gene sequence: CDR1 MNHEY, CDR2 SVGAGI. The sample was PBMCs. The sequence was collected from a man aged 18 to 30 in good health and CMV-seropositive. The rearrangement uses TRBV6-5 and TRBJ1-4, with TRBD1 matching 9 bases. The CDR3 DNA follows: TGTGCCAGCAGTTACTCGACAGGGGGTGAAAAACTGTTTTTT. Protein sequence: CASSYSTGGEKLFF.